What follows are 21 T cell receptor beta chains derived from one specimen sequenced in a study of shared clonotypes between healthy human individuals. Assay used: immunoSEQ multiplex PCR; TCRdb lists only in-frame clones, some missing. The sample includes more than 1 million clones, 70% to 80% seen only once; the top ten take 0.5% to 0.6%. The sample taken for sequencing was memory CD4+ T cells from PBMCs. The sample's subset: CD45RA-negative fraction. These receptors all stem from a man in his late teens or twenties in good health. Some clones in this sample may be carry-over from other donors' samples.

This clone has a single count. The chain has TRBV7-3 and TRBJ1-1; the D gene is possibly TRBD1 (5 bases). Trimming took 5 bases from V and 4 from J, leaving 8 bases between them. The CDR3 runs 12 residues. CDR1 and CDR2 (germline): SGHTA, FQGTGA. The CDR3 DNA reads as TGTGCCAGCAGCCACGACAGCACTGAAGCTTTCTTT. This encodes CASSHDSTEAFF.

The chain links TRBV5-4 to TRBJ2-1; D possibly corresponds to TRBD1 (7 bases). V was clipped by 4 bases and J by 3 bases, with 11 bases between them. The CDR3 length is 14 residues. CDR1 is SGHNT and CDR2 is YYREEE in the germline V gene (reference sequence). The CDR3 loop reads CASSPGDSYNEQFF. The CDR3 nucleotides are TGTGCCAGCAGCCCGGGGGACAGCTACAATGAGCAGTTCTTC.

The rearrangement links TRBV30 to TRBJ2-2; the D is unclear. Trimming shortened V by 2 bases and J by 2 bases, and 6 bases separated the two germline ends. The CDR3 is 13 residues long. Germline lookup yields CDR1 GTSNPN and CDR2 SVGIG (reference sequence). CDR3 in amino acids: CAWSFLNTGELFF. The CDR3, as DNA: TGTGCCTGGAGTTTCCTTAACACCGGGGAGCTGTTTTTT.

This clone was detected ten times or more. This chain joins TRBV28 and TRBJ1-1; TRBD1 agrees at 7 bases. The CDR3 spans 16 residues. With 6 bases clipped from V and 1 base from J, the junction kept 11 bases outside the gene matches. Germline CDR1 MDHEN, CDR2 SYDVKM. The CDR3 coding sequence is TGTGCCAGCAGACGGAAGACAGGGACAAGGAACACTGAAGCTTTCTTT. It codes for CASRRKTGTRNTEAFF.

CDR3 coding DNA: TGTGCCAGCAGTAGCCGTTCCAGGAGGACTGAAGCTTTCTTT. Translating gives CASSSRSRRTEAFF. V gene TRBV28 combines with J gene TRBJ1-1; the D is unclear. Germline-derived CDR1 and CDR2 are MDHEN and SYDVKM. The V and J ends lost 5 bases and 5 bases respectively, with 15 bases between them. The CDR3 is 14 residues long.

The chain couples TRBV19 to TRBJ2-6; a weak D match, TRBD1 (6 bases). The CDR3 is 18 amino acids. In germline, CDR1 is LNHDA, CDR2 SQIVND (reference sequence). Trimming cost V 5 bases and J 0 bases, with 17 bases left between them. The chain's CDR3 is CASSPGAGVSSGANVLTF. CDR3 DNA sequence: TGTGCCAGTAGTCCCGGGGCAGGGGTCTCCTCTGGGGCCAACGTCCTGACTTTC.

The chain has TRBV7-9 and TRBJ1-3, with D unclear. The V gene's germline CDR1 is SEHNR and CDR2 FQNEAQ (reference sequence). This CDR3 has 16 residues. Trimming cost V 6 bases and J 0 bases, with 15 bases left between them. The CDR3 sequence is CASRPISDFSGNTIYF. CDR3 in DNA: TGTGCCAGCAGGCCAATTTCTGATTTCTCTGGAAACACCATATATTTT.

V usage is TRBV6-1 and J usage is TRBJ2-7; tentative D call: TRBD1 (6 bases). Germline loops: CDR1 MNHNS, CDR2 SASEGT. Trimming pared 6 bases from V and 5 bases from J, leaving 17 bases between. The CDR3 extends over 14 amino acids. The CDR3 coding sequence is TGTGCCAGCAGACGGACAGCGGCGGTGGACGAGCAGTACTTC. As protein: CASRRTAAVDEQYF.

This chain connects TRBV11-2 to TRBJ2-3, with a possible D match to TRBD1 (6 bases). Germline V gene lookup returns CDR1 SGHAT and CDR2 FQNNGV. The CDR3 has 15 residues. V was clipped by 5 bases and J by 3 bases, with 15 bases between them. The CDR3 DNA reads as TGTGCCAGCAGCCAAAACCTCCAGGGGACAGATACGCAGTATTTT. As protein: CASSQNLQGTDTQYF.

This sequence joins TRBV4-1 and TRBJ2-3; D is unclear. Germline loops: CDR1 MGHRA, CDR2 YSYEKL. The V gene lost 9 bases and the J gene lost 2 bases, with 9 bases spanning the gap. The CDR3 loop spans 12 amino acids. CDR3 sequence (DNA): TGCGCCAGTCGTAAGGACACAGATACGCAGTATTTT. Protein sequence: CASRKDTDTQYF.

The CDR3 DNA follows: TGTGCCAGTAGTAGGAGTAGAGCTCTTCGTGGGGAGCTGTTTTTT. Translation gives CASSRSRALRGELFF. The chain links TRBV19 to TRBJ2-2; D unclear. Germline CDR1 LNHDA, CDR2 SQIVND (reference sequence). V lost 4 bases, J lost 8 bases, and 17 bases lay in between. The CDR3 consists of 15 residues. Filled out from reference TRBV19 and TRBJ2-2, the complete variable domain reads DGGITQSPKYLFRKEGQNVTLSCEQNLNHDAMYWYRQDPGQGLRLIYYSQIVNDFQKGDIAEGYSVSREKKESFPLTVTSAQKNPTAFYLCASSRSRALRGELFFGEGSRLTVL.

This clone was counted at least ten times. This chain links TRBV6-1 with TRBJ2-3; 8 bases map to TRBD2. The germline V gene has CDR1 MNHNS and CDR2 SASEGT. The J segment lost 4 bases and the V segment lost 4 bases, leaving 13 bases of the junction unmatched. This CDR3 has 17 residues. This CDR3 reads CASSAARLSGRSDTQYF. The CDR3 DNA reads TGTGCCAGCAGTGCCGCCCGACTGAGCGGGAGATCAGATACGCAGTATTTT.

In the case of this clone: Within the sample, other DNA sequences also encode this same CDR3. This chain links TRBV5-1 with TRBJ2-1; 11 bases match TRBD2. The length of the CDR3 is 15 residues. Per the germline V gene, CDR1 is SGHRS and CDR2 is YFSETQ. Trimming took 2 bases from V and 4 from J; bases not matched to a gene: 2. The CDR3 here is CASSLGLAGYNEQFF. As DNA, the CDR3 is TGCGCCAGCAGCTTAGGACTAGCGGGTTACAATGAGCAGTTCTTC.

This clone was observed a single time. The chain employs TRBV7-6 and TRBJ1-5; maybe TRBD1 (6 bases). CDR3 length: 14 amino acids. The germline V gene encodes CDR1 SGHVS and CDR2 FNYEAQ. V was shortened by 5 bases and J by 4 bases, with 12 bases between the two germline ends. The DNA of the CDR3 is TGTGCCAGCAGCCTACAGGGTAATAATCAGCCCCAGCATTTT. It translates to CASSLQGNNQPQHF.

This clone occurred many times. The chain employs TRBV5-1 and TRBJ2-5; D may be TRBD1 (6 bases). V lost 4 bases and J 3 bases, leaving 16 bases between the germline ends. The CDR3 is 15 amino acids. Germline lookup yields CDR1 SGHRS and CDR2 YFSETQ. The CDR3, as DNA: TGCGCCAGCAGCCTGGGACATATGGGTGAAGAGACCCAGTACTTC. Translating gives CASSLGHMGEETQYF.

V is TRBV27 and J is TRBJ1-5; D is possibly TRBD1 (6 bases). The CDR3 length is 16 residues. Trimming left V 6 bases short and J 2 bases short, with 17 bases between. Germline assignment: CDR1 MNHEY and CDR2 SMNVEV (reference sequence). The CDR3 sequence is CASSRTGSLGNQPQHF. Here the CDR3 DNA reads TGTGCCAGCAGCCGCACAGGGTCACTGGGCAATCAGCCCCAGCATTTT.

On this clone itself: A far larger clone is off by one base, so a read error is likely. Other nucleotide sequences from this sample produce the same CDR3. This sequence joins TRBV7-9 and TRBJ2-1; D uncertain. Looked up from germline, CDR1 is SEHNR and CDR2 is FQNEAQ (reference sequence). The CDR3 is 15 residues long. V lost 5 bases, J lost 2 bases, and 13 bases lay in between. CDR3 nucleotide sequence: TGTGCCAGCAGCCTAGTTCCAGAGGCCTACAATGAGCAGTTCTTC. Amino acid sequence: CASSLVPEAYNEQFF.

The rearrangement links TRBV27 to TRBJ2-7; TRBD2 matches at 9 bases. The CDR3 spans 14 residues. The trim removed 6 bases at V and 4 bases at J, leaving 7 bases unmatched. Germline V lookup: CDR1 MNHEY, CDR2 SMNVEV (reference sequence). Here the CDR3 reads CASRGAGGTYEQYF. The DNA of the CDR3 is TGTGCCAGCAGGGGTGCGGGAGGGACTTACGAGCAGTACTTC.

The chain has TRBV27 and TRBJ1-1; D gene ambiguous. Trimming shortened V by 4 bases and J by 0 bases, and 9 bases separated the two germline ends. CDR3 length equals 14 residues. Germline values: CDR1 MNHEY, CDR2 SMNVEV (reference sequence). The CDR3 protein is CASSSGSMNTEAFF. CDR3 sequence (DNA): TGTGCCAGCAGTTCGGGGTCTATGAACACTGAAGCTTTCTTT.

The CDR3 loop reads CASSLEPGHYTGELFF. CDR3 nucleotide sequence: TGTGCCAGCAGCTTGGAACCGGGACACTACACCGGGGAGCTGTTTTTT. The V and J genes are TRBV5-5 and TRBJ2-2; TRBD1 might be the D (6 bases). Per germline, CDR1 SGHKS and CDR2 YYEKEE (reference sequence). V lost 0 bases and J 3 bases, leaving 12 bases between the germline ends. This CDR3 is built from 16 residues. Supplemented by reference TRBV5-5 and TRBJ2-2, the full variable domain reads DAGVTQSPTHLIKTRGQQVTLRCSPISGHKSVSWYQQVLGQGPQFIFQYYEKEERGRGNFPDRFSARQFPNYSSELNVNALLLGDSALYLCASSLEPGHYTGELFFGEGSRLTVL.

The chain links TRBV28 to TRBJ2-3; 7 positions match TRBD1. With V trimmed by 5 bases and J by 4 bases, 15 bases remained unmatched. The CDR3 length is 17 residues. Germline CDR1 MDHEN, CDR2 SYDVKM. The CDR3 DNA follows: TGTGCCAGCAGTGGGCACAAGGGACAGATCTCCTCAGATACGCAGTATTTT. This encodes CASSGHKGQISSDTQYF.